Listed below are T cell receptor beta chains from one sample, sequenced in a study of cytomegalovirus exposure and HLA in healthy donors. Clones were read by immunoSEQ multiplex PCR, and TCRdb kept only the in-frame ones, dropping some. This table has about 190,000 clones, around 84% appearing once. Sequenced sample: PBMCs. The source is a woman younger than 30 in good health and CMV-seronegative. CDR3s include the opening cysteine and the closing phenylalanine or tryptophan. Fields, in order: D gene, clone size, V gene, J gene, CDR3 protein, CDR3 DNA. D genes are given only for firm matches. Some rows have no size entry. The others give once, few or many, or a class for an expanded clone.

NA	NA	TRBV10-1	TRBJ1-6	CASHSRGVSSYNSPLHF	TGCGCCAGCCATAGTCGGGGGGTGAGCTCCTATAATTCACCCCTCCACTTT
NA	NA	TRBV7-2	TRBJ2-7	CASSLARGGSSYEQYF	TGTGCCAGCAGCTTAGCAAGGGGGGGGAGCTCCTACGAGCAGTACTTC
TRBD2	NA	TRBV19	TRBJ2-7	CTVDETSGRRYEQYF	TGTACTGTCGATGAGACTAGCGGGAGGAGGTACGAGCAGTACTTC
TRBD1	NA	TRBV7-9	TRBJ2-3	CASSPGQGGPDTQYF	TGTGCCAGCAGCCCGGGACAGGGAGGCCCAGATACGCAGTATTTT
TRBD2	NA	TRBV6-5	TRBJ2-2	CASTSWREVIGELFF	TGTGCCAGCACTTCTTGGCGGGAGGTTATCGGGGAGCTGTTTTTT
TRBD1	NA	TRBV7-9	TRBJ1-2	CASSLALTGVLGYTF	TGTGCCAGCAGCTTAGCCCTGACAGGGGTTCTTGGCTACACCTTC
TRBD1	NA	TRBV18	TRBJ1-2	CASSPGQEGYGYTF	TGTGCCAGCTCCCCAGGACAGGAAGGCTATGGCTACACCTTC
TRBD1	NA	TRBV7-8	TRBJ2-3	CASSLRTGSTDTQYF	TGTGCCAGCAGCTTACGGACAGGCAGCACAGATACGCAGTATTTT
NA	NA	TRBV27	TRBJ1-4	CASSFLDRFNEKLFF	TGTGCCAGCAGTTTCCTCGACAGATTTAATGAAAAACTGTTTTTT
NA	NA	TRBV5-1	TRBJ1-6	CASSSQGNRSPLHF	TGCGCCAGCAGCTCCCAGGGGAACCGTTCACCCCTCCACTTT
TRBD1	NA	TRBV29-1	TRBJ2-1	CSEGQGYDNEQFF	TGCAGCGAGGGACAGGGGTACGACAATGAGCAGTTCTTC
TRBD2	NA	TRBV11-2	TRBJ2-5	CASSLEAGVAETQYF	TGTGCCAGCAGCTTAGAAGCGGGAGTTGCGGAGACCCAGTACTTC
NA	once	TRBV11-2	TRBJ2-4	CASSYRENIQYF	TGTGCCAGCAGCTATAGAGAAAACATTCAGTACTTC
TRBD2	NA	TRBV28	TRBJ2-3	CASSLSLAGGLPTDTQYF	TGTGCCAGCAGTTTAAGTCTAGCGGGAGGGCTGCCCACAGATACGCAGTATTTT
NA	few	TRBV7-9	TRBJ1-1	CASSSTGTEAFF	TGTGCCAGCAGCTCCACAGGGACTGAAGCTTTCTTT
TRBD2	NA	TRBV30	TRBJ2-1	CAWSVLAGGYNEQFF	TGTGCCTGGAGTGTACTGGCGGGAGGGTACAATGAGCAGTTCTTC
NA	NA	TRBV30	TRBJ2-7	CAWSSLGDTDYEQYF	TGTGCCTGGAGCTCTTTAGGGGACACAGACTACGAGCAGTACTTC
TRBD2	NA	TRBV7-9	TRBJ2-1	CSSSFVAGASSYNEQFF	TGTTCCAGCAGCTTCGTGGCGGGAGCAAGCTCCTACAATGAGCAGTTCTTC
NA	NA	TRBV13	TRBJ2-1	CASTPAASYNEQFF	TGTGCCAGCACCCCCGCGGCCTCCTACAATGAGCAGTTCTTC
NA	NA	TRBV6-6	TRBJ1-4	CASSYPGEVANEKLFF	TGTGCCAGCAGTTACCCCGGGGAGGTAGCTAATGAAAAACTGTTTTTT
TRBD2	NA	TRBV9	TRBJ2-7	CASSVTAGLAGVNEQYF	TGTGCCAGCAGCGTTACGGCGGGACTAGCGGGAGTAAACGAGCAGTACTTC
NA	NA	TRBV27	TRBJ2-7	CASSLSNPDSYEQYF	TGTGCCAGCAGTTTATCGAACCCGGACAGCTACGAGCAGTACTTC
TRBD2	NA	TRBV9	TRBJ2-1	CASSPLSGNPPEQFF	TGTGCCAGCAGCCCTTTAAGCGGGAACCCCCCTGAGCAGTTCTTC
TRBD2	few	TRBV6-5	TRBJ2-7	CASSYRAGAYEQYF	TGTGCCAGCAGTTACCGGGCGGGAGCCTACGAGCAGTACTTC
TRBD2	NA	TRBV19	TRBJ2-1	CASSTEGLAANEQFF	TGTGCCAGTAGCACCGAGGGACTAGCGGCCAATGAGCAGTTCTTC
TRBD1	NA	TRBV4-2	TRBJ2-7	CASSQMRTGYTYEQYF	TGTGCCAGCAGCCAGATGAGGACAGGCTATACCTACGAGCAGTACTTC
NA	NA	TRBV27	TRBJ1-1	CASSQWASSNTEAFF	TGTGCCAGCAGTCAATGGGCCAGTTCGAACACTGAAGCTTTCTTT
TRBD1	NA	TRBV30	TRBJ1-1	CAWSGIRKDRDPSEAFF	TGTGCCTGGAGTGGGATTCGTAAGGACAGGGACCCGTCTGAAGCTTTCTTT
TRBD2	once	TRBV29-1	TRBJ2-3	CSVALRTPGLAGGRTDTQYF	TGCAGCGTTGCCTTAAGGACCCCGGGACTAGCGGGAGGTAGGACAGATACGCAGTATTTT
TRBD2	few	TRBV7-8	TRBJ2-1	CASSRTSGRANFNEQFF	TGTGCCAGCAGCCGGACTAGCGGGAGGGCCAATTTTAATGAGCAGTTCTTC
TRBD2	NA	TRBV19	TRBJ2-3	CASALAGEGDTQYF	TGTGCCAGTGCACTAGCGGGAGAGGGGGATACGCAGTATTTT
NA	NA	TRBV29-1	TRBJ2-1	CSQGIGYNEQFF	TGCAGCCAGGGTATCGGCTACAATGAGCAGTTCTTC
TRBD2	NA	TRBV11-2	TRBJ2-1	CASSLVASGRAGPVYEQFF	TGTGCCAGCAGCTTGGTAGCAAGTGGGAGGGCCGGTCCGGTCTATGAGCAGTTCTTC
NA	NA	TRBV25-1	TRBJ1-1	CASSPGGTWDTEAFF	TGTGCCAGCAGTCCGGGAGGAACTTGGGACACTGAAGCTTTCTTT
TRBD1	NA	TRBV5-1	TRBJ2-3	CASSLGQGGADTQYF	TGCGCCAGCAGCTTGGGACAGGGGGGAGCAGATACGCAGTATTTT
NA	NA	TRBV6-5	TRBJ2-3	CASSPRQGTQYF	TGTGCCAGCAGTCCCAGGCAGGGCACGCAGTATTTT
NA	NA	TRBV19	TRBJ1-1	CASRLGFDDTEAFF	TGTGCCAGTAGACTAGGTTTCGATGACACTGAAGCTTTCTTT
NA	NA	TRBV12-5	TRBJ2-3	CASGFWTATDTQYF	TGTGCTAGTGGTTTCTGGACAGCCACAGATACGCAGTATTTT
NA	NA	TRBV4-3	TRBJ2-1	CASSQDWSGVYNEQFF	TGCGCCAGCAGCCAAGACTGGAGCGGAGTATACAATGAGCAGTTCTTC
TRBD1	NA	TRBV28	TRBJ1-4	CASSSGGQGGEKLFF	TGTGCCAGCAGTTCCGGGGGACAGGGAGGTGAAAAACTGTTTTTT
TRBD1	few	TRBV6-5	TRBJ1-5	CASSYDQGAGQPQHF	TGTGCCAGCAGTTACGACCAGGGGGCTGGTCAGCCCCAGCATTTT
NA	NA	TRBV27	TRBJ2-2	CASSYDYRNTGELFF	TGTGCCAGCAGTTACGACTACAGAAACACCGGGGAGCTGTTTTTT
TRBD1	once	TRBV6-1	TRBJ1-2	CASSRDRGGYGYTF	TGTGCCAGCAGTCGAGACAGGGGCGGCTATGGCTACACCTTC
TRBD1	NA	TRBV30	TRBJ1-4	CAWDGQGEKLFF	TGTGCCTGGGACGGACAGGGAGAAAAACTGTTTTTT
NA	NA	TRBV6-1	TRBJ2-3	CASRTELSSTDTQYF	TGTGCCAGCAGAACCGAGCTATCTAGCACAGATACGCAGTATTTT
TRBD2	once	TRBV9	TRBJ2-5	CASSVAASGRETQYF	TGTGCCAGCAGCGTAGCCGCTAGCGGGAGGGAGACCCAGTACTTC
NA	NA	TRBV7-9	TRBJ2-7	CASSLKSTGSTYEQYF	TGTGCCAGCAGCTTAAAGAGTACGGGGAGCACCTACGAGCAGTACTTC
NA	NA	TRBV10-1	TRBJ1-2	CASSQGLSYGYTF	TGCGCCAGCAGTCAGGGACTCAGCTATGGCTACACCTTC
TRBD2	NA	TRBV4-3	TRBJ2-7	CASSQDLGAGGIEQYF	TGCGCCAGCAGCCAAGATCTTGGGGCGGGAGGGATCGAGCAGTACTTC
TRBD2	few	TRBV7-2	TRBJ2-5	CASSFPSGSRQETQYF	TGTGCCAGCAGCTTTCCGAGCGGGAGCCGCCAAGAGACCCAGTACTTC
NA	NA	TRBV28	TRBJ2-7	CASSVQGEWEQYF	TGTGCCAGCAGTGTACAGGGAGAATGGGAGCAGTACTTC
NA	NA	TRBV21-1	TRBJ1-5	CASSKRGTGGAGQPQHF	TGTGCCAGCAGCAAAAGGGGGACAGGGGGCGCGGGGCAGCCCCAGCATTTT
TRBD1	NA	TRBV5-1	TRBJ1-1	CASSLSQGGTEAFF	TGCGCCAGCAGCTTGAGCCAGGGGGGCACTGAAGCTTTCTTT
NA	NA	TRBV19	TRBJ1-2	CASSLPPWAGWDGYTF	TGTGCCAGTAGCCTTCCCCCCTGGGCAGGGTGGGATGGCTACACCTTC
NA	NA	TRBV12-1	TRBJ1-5	CASRPRGARHNQPQHF	TGTGCCAGCAGACCCCGGGGGGCACGGCACAATCAGCCCCAGCATTTT
NA	NA	TRBV27	TRBJ2-7	CASYTIVRNYEQYF	TGTGCCAGTTACACGATCGTCCGTAACTACGAGCAGTACTTC